The source of this T cell receptor (beta chain) is a study of OX40 agonist ivuxolimab in advanced cancers. As for the study in general: Males comprised 82.7% of the group, whose mean age was approximately 60 years (range roughly 20 to 85).

Germline V lookup: CDR1 SQVTM, CDR2 ANQGSEA. The V and J ends lost 3 bases and 1 base respectively, with 6 bases between them. The CDR3 covers 13 residues. Clones were read by immunoSEQ multiplex PCR, and TCRdb kept only the in-frame ones, dropping some. The table includes 13,000 or so clones, about 81% detected once. This sequence originates from an adult with an advanced solid tumor such as melanoma, head and neck, liver or kidney cancer. The chain has TRBV29-1 and TRBJ2-2; D is uncertain. The sequenced sample was CD4+ or CD8+ T cells sorted from blood, obtained in a trial of the OX40 agonist ivuxolimab. The CDR3 loop is CSVDPGNTGELFF. The CDR3 DNA sequence: TGCAGCGTTGATCCCGGGAACACCGGGGAGCTGTTTTTT.